This T cell receptor beta chain was obtained from a study of Graves' ophthalmopathy and Graves' hyperthyroidism (dated by TCRdb to between 2018 and 2020). Regarding the research as a whole: Peripheral blood was collected at initial diagnosis, before any treatment. TCR beta repertoire signatures were used to distinguish Graves' ophthalmopathy from Graves' hyperthyroidism and to predict progression to ophthalmopathy. In total, approximately 140 blood samples were TCR-sequenced: 40 to 45 ophthalmopathy, under 80 hyperthyroidism and approximately 17 hyperthyroidism-to-ophthalmopathy patients. A discovery set of about a hundred patients (43 ophthalmopathy, approximately 58 stable hyperthyroidism) was enrolled to explore V-J signatures distinguishing ophthalmopathy from hyperthyroidism. The independent validation cohort included under 20 hyperthyroidism patients plus 17 patients who later progressed from hyperthyroidism to ophthalmopathy. In roughly 6 hyperthyroidism patients, T-cell repertoires of thyroid tissue and blood were compared. After sampling, hyperthyroidism patients received methimazole starting at 30 mg daily, and ophthalmopathy patients received high-dose intravenous methylprednisolone. The investigation overall reported the following: Most expanded thyroid clonotypes with frequency above 0.001 were also detected in blood, suggesting blood repertoires may reflect the thyroid immune response. In cross-validation, the 13-signature model distinguished ophthalmopathy from stable hyperthyroidism with about 90% sensitivity and 81% to 83% specificity, and in the test set the corresponding values were about 80% and 75%. In validation, the model predicted ophthalmopathy progression with less than 71% sensitivity and roughly 72% specificity; fewer than 15 predicted patients were CT-confirmed with GO in a median of about 6.1 months. Sample size was not statistically predetermined, and group allocation was not concealed from the investigators.

For repertoire sequencing, the TCR beta CDR3 regions were amplified from RNA transcripts. The first round of RT-PCR was done with HTBI primers and the Qiagen OneStep RT-PCR kit, and was followed by a second round of multiplex PCR, then size selection and purification. The libraries underwent paired-end sequencing with 100 bp reads on an Illumina HiSeq2000. In the original analysis: SOAPnuke was used to process the reads, throwing out any read that had adapters, had uncalled bases, had a mean Phred below 15, or lacked an exact constant-primer or identifier match. COPE v1.2.5 was used to merge the high-quality paired reads. Each unique nucleotide sequence was defined as a clonotype, and clonotypes were aligned to IMGT TRB V, D and J references with MiTCR v1.1. Analysis was restricted to V-J combinations with a frequency above 0.0001, which covered 99% to 99.2% of repertoires. A TCR clonal expansion and chaos score per V-J combination was defined as the ratio of F50 clonal expansion to chaos observed in the TCRdist matrix. Welch's t-statistics and random forest were used to narrow the features down to about a dozen V-J combinations, which were then fed into a naive Bayes classifier. The similarity between thyroid and blood repertoires was quantified using the Morisita-Horn index. The public reads were reprocessed in TCRdb via fastp at Q25 and MiXCR, keeping in-frame beta chains. Each CDR3 protein gets just one entry, which takes the most common genes and DNA from the rows behind it. These V and J calls derive from TCRdb rather than the authors' analysis. This sample comprises about 740,000 distinct CDR3 sequences, roughly 41% of them detected only once. The top ten hold 44% of the sample.

The ophthalmopathy patients had moderately to severely active disease, with a Clinical Activity Score of 3 or higher, a NOSPECS grade of 4 or higher, and a disease duration of less than 3 months. Patients with other autoimmune diseases, uncontrolled infections, pregnancy or lactation were excluded. Diagnosis was based on clinical symptoms, serum thyroxine, TRAb, thyroid ultrasound and orbital computed tomography. PBMCs were isolated from about 9.1 ml of fresh peripheral blood by Ficoll-Paque density gradient centrifugation. Trizol reagent was used to extract the total RNA, and its quality was then checked on an Agilent 2100 Bioanalyzer. The CDR3 numbers 13 residues from cysteine through phenylalanine. The entry retains the CDR3 DNA only, 39 bases that are in frame from base 1. According to the germline V gene, CDR1 reads MNHEY and CDR2 reads SVGAGI. V has 6 bases trimmed and J has 4 bases trimmed; junction bases matching no gene number 2.

This clonotype was observed a few times. What antigen it recognizes has not been identified. No base qualities exist here, and no much larger clone lies one base off it. The sample comprised peripheral blood. The TCR originated in an adult man with Graves' ophthalmopathy. Recombination linked TRBV6-5 to TRBJ1-5; 8 nucleotides in the junction match TRBD1. The bases are TGTGCCAGCAGGAGGACAGGGAATCAGCCCCAGCATTTT. This translates into CASRRTGNQPQHF.